These 26 T cell receptor beta chains were all obtained from the same sample, sequenced in a study of blood T cell repertoires in COVID-19. TCRdb keeps only in-frame clones here, not all; method: immunoSEQ multiplex PCR. The table shows 75,000 to 90,000 clones, with around four fifths occurring only once. The sample taken for sequencing was peripheral blood. The receptors originated from a human donor in a cohort sampled during active COVID-19.

The chain is built from TRBV10-3 and TRBJ2-2, with 9 bases aligning to TRBD1. The CDR3 extends over 14 amino acids. Per germline, CDR1 ENHRY and CDR2 SYGVKD. V gave up 10 bases and J gave up 2 bases; unmatched junction bases: 5. The DNA of the CDR3 is TGTGCCAGCCAACAGGGGGCTAACACCGGGGAGCTGTTTTTT. Its protein product is CASQQGANTGELFF.

This CDR3 reads CASSLYTLAGPGKQYF. The CDR3 bases are TGTGCCAGCAGCTTGTATACGCTAGCGGGGCCCGGGAAGCAGTACTTC. V usage is TRBV5-4 and J usage is TRBJ2-7, with 9 bases aligning to TRBD2. The CDR3 runs to 16 residues. Germline V gene data show CDR1 as SGHNT and CDR2 as YYREEE (reference sequence). The J segment lost 8 bases and the V segment lost 1 base, leaving 13 bases of the junction unmatched.

The chain combines TRBV6-6 with TRBJ2-7, with 10 bases that match TRBD1. Germline V gene lookup returns CDR1 MNHNY and CDR2 SVGAGI (reference sequence). The V and J ends lost 2 bases and 6 bases, in that order; junction bases with no gene match: 10. The CDR3 length is 16 residues. The CDR3 sequence: CASSYRIRDRGTEQYF. CDR3 DNA: TGTGCCAGCAGTTACCGTATCCGGGACAGGGGTACCGAGCAGTACTTC.

This CDR3 is CASSLDSSGSPEYIQYF. Here the CDR3 DNA reads TGTGCCAGCAGTTTGGATTCTAGCGGGAGCCCGGAATACATTCAGTACTTC. J is TRBJ2-4 and V is TRBV27, with 10 bases identical to TRBD2. In germline, CDR1 is MNHEY, CDR2 SMNVEV (reference sequence). Trimming took 3 bases from V and 8 from J; bases not matched to a gene: 13. This CDR3 comprises 17 residues.

The chain employs TRBV27 and TRBJ1-2; TRBD1 is a possible D gene (6 bases). The CDR3 contains 16 residues. V shed 5 bases and J shed 4 bases, with 20 bases lying between them. Germline-derived CDR1 and CDR2 are MNHEY and SMNVEV (reference sequence). CDR3 coding DNA: TGTGCCAGCAGTCTTAACCTTCGGACAGCCTCCTATGGCTACACCTTC. It codes for CASSLNLRTASYGYTF.

This chain connects TRBV30 to TRBJ1-1, with 8 bases fitting TRBD1. Germline CDR1 and CDR2: GTSNPN and SVGIG (reference sequence). Trimming removed 8 bases from V and 2 bases from J; junction bases left unmatched: 7. This CDR3 comprises 13 residues. The CDR3 region has the DNA TGTGCCCGGACAGGGATGCCCAACACTGAAGCTTTCTTT. Protein sequence: CARTGMPNTEAFF.

The chain employs TRBV24-1 and TRBJ2-5; D possibly corresponds to TRBD1 (6 bases). The CDR3 runs to 17 residues. Trimming stripped 0 bases from V and 0 bases from J, with 13 bases between. Germline V gene sequence: CDR1 KGHDR, CDR2 SFDVKD. Here the CDR3 reads CATSDLKTGTYQETQYF. CDR3 sequence (DNA): TGTGCCACCAGTGATTTGAAAACAGGGACGTACCAAGAGACCCAGTACTTC.

This rearrangement joins TRBV5-1 to TRBJ1-2; 9 nucleotides agree with TRBD1. V lost 2 bases and J lost 7; bases outside the gene matches: 6. Germline V CDR1 and CDR2: SGHRS, YFSETQ. The CDR3 is 14 residues long. The CDR3 spells CASSFTGGASGYTF. Written as DNA, the CDR3 is TGCGCCAGCAGCTTTACAGGGGGCGCTTCTGGCTACACCTTC.

The V gene is TRBV5-8, the J gene TRBJ1-5; D gene ambiguous. CDR1 SGHTS and CDR2 YDEGEE come from the germline V gene. The germline V and J ends were trimmed by 0 bases and 11 bases, with 12 bases remaining between them. The CDR3 loop spans 13 amino acids. CDR3 residues: CASSLVQPTAQHF. The CDR3 nucleotides are TGTGCCAGCAGCTTGGTACAACCTACAGCCCAGCATTTT.

The CDR3 spells CASRRGQGGGYSNQPQHF. CDR3 DNA sequence: TGTGCCAGCAGACGAGGACAGGGGGGGGGTTATAGCAATCAGCCCCAGCATTTT. The chain uses TRBV28 and TRBJ1-5; TRBD1 aligns across 10 bases. With V trimmed by 6 bases and J by 0 bases, 11 bases remained unmatched. From germline, CDR1 is MDHEN and CDR2 SYDVKM. CDR3 size: 18 residues.

The chain joins TRBV7-2 to TRBJ2-7, with TRBD2 as a possible D gene (7 bases). This CDR3 is built from 19 residues. V was trimmed by 5 bases and J by 3 bases, leaving 29 bases between them. The germline CDR1 and CDR2 sequences are SGHTA and FQGNSA. This chain's CDR3 is CASSTPYLDIGGVSYEQYF. The DNA of the CDR3 is TGTGCCAGCAGCACGCCGTACCTGGATATAGGGGGGGTCAGCTACGAGCAGTACTTC.

The V gene is TRBV5-5, the J gene TRBJ2-5; D may be TRBD2 (5 bases). Germline lookup yields CDR1 SGHKS and CDR2 YYEKEE (reference sequence). The CDR3 sequence is 14 residues long. The V and J ends lost 0 bases and 7 bases respectively, with 13 bases between them. CDR3 region: CASSLVQPGGTQYF. The DNA for the CDR3 is TGTGCCAGCAGCTTGGTACAGCCCGGAGGGACCCAGTACTTC. Using reference TRBV5-5 and TRBJ2-5 for the parts outside the CDR3, the full variable domain is DAGVTQSPTHLIKTRGQQVTLRCSPISGHKSVSWYQQVLGQGPQFIFQYYEKEERGRGNFPDRFSARQFPNYSSELNVNALLLGDSALYLCASSLVQPGGTQYFGPGTRLLVL.

The table lists this clone with a few counts. The chain is built from TRBV7-2 and TRBJ2-2, with 12 nucleotides matching TRBD2. V trimming: 1 base; J trimming: 4 bases; junction bases outside the gene matches: 4. Per the germline V gene, CDR1 is SGHTA and CDR2 is FQGNSA. The CDR3 is 17 residues long. CDR3 nucleotide sequence: TGTGCCAGCAGCTTAGATGGGACTAGCGGGCTCACCGGGGAGCTGTTTTTT. Translating it yields CASSLDGTSGLTGELFF. The whole variable domain, filled in from reference TRBV7-2 and TRBJ2-2, reads GAGVSQSPSNKVTEKGKDVELRCDPISGHTALYWYRQSLGQGLEFLIYFQGNSAPDKSGLPSDRFSAERTGGSVSTLTIQRTQQEDSAVYLCASSLDGTSGLTGELFFGEGSRLTVL.

The chain joins TRBV4-1 to TRBJ1-6, with D uncertain. The germline V gene has CDR1 MGHRA and CDR2 YSYEKL. V lost 2 bases and J lost 6, with 11 bases in between. The CDR3 contains 15 residues. This chain's CDR3 is CASSQSLTGNSPLHF. CDR3 DNA sequence: TGCGCCAGCAGCCAATCCTTGACGGGTAATTCACCCCTCCACTTT.

The J gene is TRBJ2-2, the V gene TRBV19; 9 bases are shared with TRBD1. CDR3 length equals 14 residues. Trimming took 5 bases from V and 7 from J; bases not matched to a gene: 5. Germline values: CDR1 LNHDA, CDR2 SQIVND (reference sequence). CDR3 in amino acids: CASSVDRGVGELFF. As DNA, the CDR3 is TGTGCCAGTAGTGTTGACAGGGGGGTCGGGGAGCTGTTTTTT.

V is TRBV5-1 and J is TRBJ2-5; 11 positions agree with TRBD2. This CDR3 has 16 residues. CDR1 is SGHRS, CDR2 YFSETQ, per germline. Germline trimming cut 2 bases from V and 0 bases from J; bases unmatched to any gene: 3. The CDR3, as DNA: TGCGCCAGCAGCTTATTAGCGGGGGGGAACCAAGAGACCCAGTACTTC. This codes for CASSLLAGGNQETQYF.

The V and J genes are TRBV6-5 and TRBJ2-3; 7 nucleotides line up with TRBD1. The CDR3 length is 16 residues. The germline gives CDR1 MNHEY, CDR2 SVGAGI. With 0 bases clipped from V and 5 bases from J, the junction kept 8 bases outside the gene matches. CDR3 nucleotide sequence: TGTGCCAGCAGTTACTCCTGGCAGGGGGTCGGAGATACGCAGTATTTT. It yields the protein CASSYSWQGVGDTQYF.

J is TRBJ1-5 and V is TRBV6-2 or TRBV6-3, with 11 bases matching TRBD1. Germline V lookup: CDR1 MNHEY, CDR2 SVGEGT. The CDR3 totals 14 residues. V gave up 5 bases and J gave up 6 bases; unmatched junction bases: 3. The CDR3 DNA sequence: TGTGCCAGCAGTGGGACAGGGGGTGGTCAGCCCCAGCATTTT. This translates into CASSGTGGGQPQHF.

V and J are TRBV27 and TRBJ2-3; the match to TRBD2 covers 9 bases. Germline assignment: CDR1 MNHEY and CDR2 SMNVEV (reference sequence). With 2 bases clipped from V and 5 bases from J, the junction kept 14 bases outside the gene matches. The CDR3 sequence is 18 residues long. Here the CDR3 DNA reads TGTGCCAGCAGTTTACTGGGGGTAGCGGGAGAGCTAGAAGATACGCAGTATTTT. Protein: CASSLLGVAGELEDTQYF.

DNA of the CDR3: TGTGCCAGCAGTACCTTAAACGGAGGGGCAAATGAAAAACTGTTTTTT. This sequence encodes CASSTLNGGANEKLFF. The chain uses TRBV28 and TRBJ1-4; the D gene is possibly TRBD1 (5 bases). From germline, CDR1 is MDHEN and CDR2 SYDVKM. The germline V and J ends were trimmed by 5 bases and 5 bases, with 18 bases remaining between them. The CDR3 is 16 residues long.

This chain uses TRBV3-1 (or the pseudogene TRBV3-2) with TRBJ1-6; maybe TRBD1 (6 bases). The CDR3 runs to 15 residues. Trimming cost V 5 bases and J 10 bases, with 18 bases left between them. Per the germline V gene, CDR1 is LGHDT and CDR2 is YNNKEL (reference sequence). The CDR3 loop reads CASSLRQARPSPLHF. CDR3 in DNA: TGTGCCAGCAGCTTACGACAGGCTAGACCCTCACCCCTCCACTTT.

The chain links TRBV4-2 to TRBJ1-3, with D perhaps TRBD1 (5 bases). Deletions cut 5 bases from V and 3 bases from J, with 14 bases between. The germline gives CDR1 LGHNA, CDR2 YNFKEQ. The CDR3 is 15 residues long. DNA for the CDR3: TGTGCCAGCAGCTCATCAGGGTTAGGTGGAAACACCATATATTTT. It is translated as CASSSSGLGGNTIYF.

The rearrangement uses TRBV6-5 and TRBJ1-4; a possible D gene is TRBD1 (5 bases). V gave up 7 bases and J gave up 4 bases, with 16 bases separating them. Germline assignment: CDR1 MNHEY and CDR2 SVGAGI. The CDR3 loop spans 15 amino acids. The CDR3 bases are TGTGCCAGCACCATAGAAGGGGATTTTAATGAAAAACTGTTTTTT. Translating gives CASTIEGDFNEKLFF.

A few counts support this clone. V is TRBV5-1 and J is TRBJ1-3; TRBD1 is a possible D gene (6 bases). Germline loops: CDR1 SGHRS, CDR2 YFSETQ. The V end was cut by 4 bases, the J end by 2 bases, with 13 bases between. CDR3 size: 15 residues. The CDR3 nucleotides are TGCGCCAGCAGCCAGGGGTGGGAAGCTGGAAACACCATATATTTT. Translation: CASSQGWEAGNTIYF.

V gene TRBV9 combines with J gene TRBJ2-1; 8 positions agree with TRBD2. The CDR3 is 14 residues long. V lost 4 bases to trimming and J lost 8 bases; unmatched junction nucleotides: 8. The germline CDR1 and CDR2 sequences are SGDLS and YYNGEE. The CDR3 loop is CASSLNGGVDEQFF. Written as DNA, the CDR3 is TGTGCCAGCAGCTTAAACGGGGGGGTGGATGAGCAGTTCTTC.

The V and J genes are TRBV29-1 and TRBJ2-5, with 11 nucleotides matching TRBD2. V lost 4 bases to trimming and J lost 5 bases; unmatched junction nucleotides: 3. This CDR3 has 13 amino acids. CDR1 is SQVTM, CDR2 ANQGSEA, per germline. In nucleotides, the CDR3 is TGCAGCGTTGTAACTAGCGGGGGCGAGACCCAGTACTTC. Protein sequence: CSVVTSGGETQYF.